Listed below are T cell receptor beta chains from one sample, sequenced in a study of shared T cell receptors in the human thymus. The assay was immunoSEQ multiplex PCR, and TCRdb's table has in-frame clones only and misses some. The table has hundreds of thousands of clones, over 75% seen once. The sample also formed part of further work on human thymus T cells.

Sequencing was done on a sample of thymocytes. The receptors were sampled from a boy under two years old with a congenital heart defect. Both conserved end residues are part of each CDR3. D genes are given only for firm matches. Clone size is shown for a subset of rows, as once, few, many or a class of expanded clone.

J	D	size	V	DNA	CDR3
TRBJ2-2	-	-	TRBV29-1	TGCAGCGTCCCGCGGTCGGCCTCGAACACCGGGGAGCTGTTTTTT	CSVPRSASNTGELFF
TRBJ1-5	TRBD1	-	TRBV28	TGTGCCAGCAGGGGTGGCAGGGGGCCATGCCAGCCCCAGCATTTT	CASRGGRGPCQPQHF
TRBJ2-1	TRBD1	-	TRBV12-5	TGTGCTAGTGGGCGGGACAGGGAAACCTACAATGAGCAGTTCTTC	CASGRDRETYNEQFF
TRBJ2-3	-	-	TRBV2	TGTGCCAGCAGTGTAGGGCGGGGCACAGATACGCAGTATTTT	CASSVGRGTDTQYF
TRBJ1-1	-	-	TRBV2	TGTGCCAGCAGGGGCGGGGACACTGAAGCTTTCTTT	CASRGGDTEAFF
TRBJ1-1	-	-	TRBV7-2	TGTGCCAGCAGCTTGGCGGGCCCTGAAGCTTTCTTT	CASSLAGPEAFF
TRBJ2-2	-	few	TRBV5-1	TGCGCCAGCAGCTTGGCTGGGGCCATGGAGCGGGCTAACACCGGGGAGCTGTTTTTT	CASSLAGAMERANTGELFF
TRBJ2-7	-	once	TRBV10-3	TGTGCCATCAGTGAGTCGGGCCCGGCCGCCTACGAGCAGTACTTC	CAISESGPAAYEQYF
TRBJ2-5	-	-	TRBV7-8	TGTGCCAGCAGCTTTTTGGGGAGCCAAGAGACCCAGTACTTC	CASSFLGSQETQYF
TRBJ1-2	TRBD1	-	TRBV28	TGTGCCAGCAACCCCCAGGGCCCACGGACAGGGTCAGACTATGGCTACACCTTC	CASNPQGPRTGSDYGYTF
TRBJ1-3	-	-	TRBV19	TGTGCCACTGACTCCGGGTCCCCTGGAAACACCATATATTTT	CATDSGSPGNTIYF
TRBJ2-1	TRBD2	-	TRBV15	TGTGCCACCAGCAGGACGATAGGACTAGCGGGGAAAAGCTCCTACAATGAGCAGTTCTTC	CATSRTIGLAGKSSYNEQFF
TRBJ2-1	-	-	TRBV2	TGTGCCAGCAGGGGCTACTCCTACAATGAGCAGTTCTTC	CASRGYSYNEQFF
TRBJ1-6	-	-	TRBV9	TGTGCCAGCAGCGCAGATCAAAACCACTATAATTCACCCCTCCACTTT	CASSADQNHYNSPLHF
TRBJ2-4	-	-	TRBV7-3	TGTGCCAGCAGCCCCATCCGAAGAATTAGCCCACTAGCCAAAAACATTCAGTACTTC	CASSPIRRISPLAKNIQYF
TRBJ1-2	TRBD1	-	TRBV2	TGTGCCAGCAGGTGGACAGGGAAGAGTCCGTATGGCTACACCTTC	CASRWTGKSPYGYTF
TRBJ1-4	-	-	TRBV6-5	TGTGCCAGCAGTACCACAGGTGGAAGGAGTGAAAAACTGTTTTTT	CASSTTGGRSEKLFF
TRBJ2-7	-	-	TRBV10-3	TGTGCCATCAGTCGCGGGTACGAGCAGTACTTC	CAISRGYEQYF